Given below is one TCR beta chain in context. What it binds is unknown. Data came from immunoSEQ multiplex PCR; TCRdb stores just in-frame clones and leaves some out. The sample lists 200,000 or so clones; 93% were seen once. Trimming cost V 6 bases and J 4 bases, with 12 bases left between them. The CDR3 consists of 13 residues. CDR1 and CDR2 (germline): MNHEY, SVGAGI. The record originates from a study of T cell responses to AZD1222 COVID-19 vaccine. Whole-study findings and limits: In a largely white British group with more females than males, clonal diversity was possibly underestimated. There were repertoire samples only from the period after the peak T cell response. Among AZD1222 vaccinees, only six or seven were seropositive at baseline.

The chain employs TRBV6-5 and TRBJ1-2; D is perhaps TRBD1 (6 bases). This TCR was recovered from an adult who received the AZD1222 COVID-19 vaccine. The sequencing used peripheral blood, collected 28 days after the second AZD1222 dose. Here the CDR3 DNA reads TGTGCCAGCAGATCACAGGGATCCTATGGCTACACCTTC. The encoded protein is CASRSQGSYGYTF.